What follows describes a single TCR beta chain. The antigen remains unidentified. Donors contributed one heparinised blood draw apiece, averaging about 110 mL. Germline CDR1 and CDR2: MNHEY and SVGAGI. The length of the CDR3 is 15 residues. The V end was cut by 6 bases, the J end by 0 bases, with 12 bases between. Every bit of the isolated RNA underwent reverse transcription, so sequencing read expressed TCRB transcripts. The repertoire was sequenced with immunoSEQ multiplex PCR; TCRdb's copy has only in-frame clones and lacks some. The table shows 450,000 to 550,000 clones, with about 30% occurring only once. This sample is part of a study of beta chain features in type 1 diabetes. General study findings and limits: High-TCR-expressing cells could be over-represented by cDNA sequencing. Shortening that was moderate but significant affected the TCRB CDR3s of Type 1 diabetes patients in all four CD4+ subsets.

Sequenced input: naive CD4+ T cells from blood. The V and J genes are TRBV6-5 and TRBJ2-4; TRBD2 might be the D (5 bases). The TCR sequence derives from a man in his late teens or twenties in good health. This chain's CDR3 is CASSSGSLAKNIQYF. The CDR3, as DNA: TGTGCCAGCAGCTCGGGAAGCCTAGCCAAAAACATTCAGTACTTC.